This record looks at one TCR beta chain sequence and its context. The method was immunoSEQ multiplex PCR; TCRdb's version includes in-frame clones alone and lacks a portion of them. This table holds about 230,000 clones, 80% to 90% found once. This sample is drawn from a study of blood T cell repertoires in COVID-19. Across the study: Spain, Italy and the United States supplied samples that represented acute and convalescent COVID-19.

With V trimmed by 5 bases and J by 10 bases, 6 bases remained unmatched. CDR1 is MDHEN, CDR2 SYDVKM, per germline. This CDR3 has 14 residues. The sequence came from a man between 45 and 60 years old with COVID-19, enrolled during active disease. The sample taken for sequencing was peripheral blood. The chain carries TRBV28 and TRBJ1-6; 9 bases map to TRBD1. CDR3 protein: CASSPGQGGSPLHF. DNA for the CDR3: TGTGCCAGCAGTCCGGGACAGGGAGGGTCACCCCTCCACTTT.